These T cell receptor beta chains were read from a single sample in a study of Ad26.COV2.S vaccination and SARS-CoV-2 variants. Assay used: immunoSEQ multiplex PCR; TCRdb lists only in-frame clones, some missing. Here the sample spans around 340,000 clones, approximately 90% being singletons. The sequences come from peripheral blood, collected in a trial of Ad26.COV2.S vaccine versus placebo. Receptors were obtained from a person aged 18-65 years who received the Ad26.COV2.S COVID-19 vaccine or a placebo. The CDR3 runs from the conserved cysteine through the conserved F or W. Fields, in order: V gene, clone size, J gene, CDR3 length, CDR3 protein. Size values are once, few and many counts, or a class for expanded clones, and some rows have none.

TRBV6-5	.	TRBJ2-7	14	CASRDTVGPYEQYF
TRBV2	.	TRBJ2-7	12	CASGLAPYEQYF
TRBV5-1	once	TRBJ2-2	12	CASSLSAGELFF
TRBV9	.	TRBJ2-2	15	CASSRQGANTGELFF
TRBV6-2/TRBV6-3	.	TRBJ2-3	14	CASSYSAGTGTQYF
TRBV7-9	.	TRBJ2-3	16	CASSFYLAGAGDTQYF
TRBV5-4	.	TRBJ2-3	15	CASSAGFDGTDTQYF
TRBV6-5	.	TRBJ1-4	15	CASRPGQGGNEKLFF
TRBV2	.	TRBJ1-6	15	CASRSLGGVGSPLHF
TRBV30	.	TRBJ1-1	14	CAWSSGQLENGAFF
TRBV25-1	few	TRBJ2-2	17	CASSDSRQAIRPGELFF
TRBV12-3/TRBV12-4	.	TRBJ1-6	12	CASRQGLSPLHF
TRBV27	.	TRBJ1-1	13	CASRSEPRTEAFF
TRBV4-1	.	TRBJ2-5	17	CASSQLVILAGKETQYF
TRBV18	.	TRBJ1-4	14	CASSPAGGDEKLFF
TRBV7-2	once	TRBJ2-2	15	CASRRTGGGTGELFF
TRBV20-1	.	TRBJ1-4	15	CSASDDTQGNEKLFF
TRBV2	.	TRBJ1-2	12	CASSAGNYGYTF
TRBV5-4	.	TRBJ2-1	16	CASTWGGRGPYNEQFF
TRBV5-4	.	TRBJ2-1	20	CASSLYPGLAGSEPYNEQFF
TRBV10-2	.	TRBJ1-2	13	CATRQGAGYGYTF
TRBV3-1/TRBV3-2	.	TRBJ2-4	18	CASSQGVGGHRVENIQYF
TRBV3-1/TRBV3-2	.	TRBJ2-1	13	CASSQGFSDEQFF
TRBV7-8	.	TRBJ2-4	13	CASSFSGRNIQYF
TRBV28	.	TRBJ1-6	12	CASHRDNSPLHF
TRBV28	.	TRBJ2-2	16	CASSLDRFANTGELFF
TRBV5-4	.	TRBJ2-1	13	CASSLDPYNEQFF
TRBV7-9	.	TRBJ2-7	14	CASSPMTGFHEQYF
TRBV27	.	TRBJ1-1	13	CASSFRENTEAFF
TRBV4-1	medium-sized	TRBJ1-2	13	CASSQDRGFGYTF
TRBV12-3/TRBV12-4	.	TRBJ2-2	13	CASSLASAGELFF
TRBV9	.	TRBJ2-7	16	CASSPHPGGGEAEQYF
TRBV13	.	TRBJ1-1	14	CASSSPGENTEAFF
TRBV7-6	.	TRBJ2-3	15	CASSKAGERTDTQYF
TRBV5-1	.	TRBJ2-7	15	CASSSDGGVSYEQYF
TRBV7-9	once	TRBJ2-1	15	CASSLGHAERHEQFF
TRBV6-6	.	TRBJ2-1	15	CASWGASGADNEQFF
TRBV6-2/TRBV6-3	.	TRBJ2-7	12	CASSWDLYEQYF
TRBV5-6	.	TRBJ1-2	13	CASRSGQEYGYTF
TRBV27	.	TRBJ1-1	15	CASSPGKVTNTEAFF
TRBV11-2	.	TRBJ2-1	18	CASRPGRTSEPYYNEQFF
TRBV28	.	TRBJ2-3	17	CASSPWTSAYLTDTQYF
TRBV9	.	TRBJ2-3	16	CASSGPSATPTDTQYF
TRBV4-1	.	TRBJ2-7	14	CASSQDVSRYEQYF
TRBV12-3/TRBV12-4	.	TRBJ1-6	13	CASSWTDNSPLHF
TRBV9	.	TRBJ1-6	15	CASSDRDSWNSPLHF
TRBV19	.	TRBJ2-3	16	CASSIQGDTSTDTQYF
TRBV2	.	TRBJ1-6	16	CASRFSGDRTGSPLHF